The clone carrying this T cell receptor beta chain has just a few counts. The antigen is undetermined. The CDR3 sequence is 15 residues long. Germline lookup yields CDR1 SGHRS and CDR2 YFSETQ. V was pared by 2 bases and J by 4 bases, with 4 bases of the junction left unmatched. Unique molecular identifiers were used to barcode this TCRbeta library. MiXCR was run by TCRdb on the PCR reads, yielding one entry per CDR3 protein. The data contain 610,000 or so distinct CDR3 sequences, approximately 30% of them singletons. The data were obtained in a study of T-cell reconstitution after alpha-beta-depleted transplantation in children. Whole-study results and caveats: TCRbeta diversity was high at day 60 in some patients (a result of surviving recipient T cells and thymic progenitors).

The V and J genes are TRBV5-1 and TRBJ2-1, with 9 bases aligning to TRBD2. The receptor was derived from a boy under two years old with Wiskott-Aldrich syndrome, due to receive a stem cell transplant. This specimen was PBMCs, taken before TCRalphabeta/CD19-depleted stem cell transplant. CDR3 bases: TGCGCCAGCAGCTTCCCTAGCGGGATATACAATGAGCAGTTCTTC. Its translation is CASSFPSGIYNEQFF.